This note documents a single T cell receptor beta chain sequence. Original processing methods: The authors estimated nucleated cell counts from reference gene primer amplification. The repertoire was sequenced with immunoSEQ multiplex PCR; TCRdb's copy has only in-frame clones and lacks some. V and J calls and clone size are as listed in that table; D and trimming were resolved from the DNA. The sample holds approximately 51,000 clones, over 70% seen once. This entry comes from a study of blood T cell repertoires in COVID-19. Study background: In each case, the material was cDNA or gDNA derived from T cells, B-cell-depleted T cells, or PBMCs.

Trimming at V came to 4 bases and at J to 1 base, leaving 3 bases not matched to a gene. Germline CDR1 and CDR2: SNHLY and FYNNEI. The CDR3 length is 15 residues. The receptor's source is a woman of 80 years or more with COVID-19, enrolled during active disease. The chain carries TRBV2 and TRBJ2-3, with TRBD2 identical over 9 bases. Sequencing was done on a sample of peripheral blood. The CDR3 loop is CASSASSGGTDTQYF. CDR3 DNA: TGTGCCAGCAGTGCATCTAGCGGGGGCACAGATACGCAGTATTTT. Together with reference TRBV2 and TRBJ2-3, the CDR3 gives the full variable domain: EPEVTQTPSHQVTQMGQEVILRCVPISNHLYFYWYRQILGQKVEFLVSFYNNEISEKSEIFDDQFSVERPDGSNFTLKIRSTKLEDSAMYFCASSASSGGTDTQYFGPGTRLTVL.